One TCR beta chain is described in this entry. These data come from a study of blood T cell repertoires in COVID-19. On the study more broadly: The samples span acute and convalescent COVID-19 from the United States, Italy and Spain. Sample material is recorded as cDNA or gDNA derived from T cells, B-cell-depleted T cells, or PBMCs.

Original methodology: Amplification of reference gene primers was used by the study to estimate nucleated cell counts. TCRdb's table, derived via immunoSEQ multiplex PCR, lists solely in-frame clones and lacks some. V, J and clone size are taken as reported in that table, and D and trimming were inferred from the DNA itself. The table includes hundreds of thousands of clones, approximately 85% detected once. In germline, CDR1 is MNHNS, CDR2 SASEGT. The V gene end was trimmed by 3 bases and the J gene end by 7 bases; junction bases not matched to a gene: 7. The CDR3 sequence is 14 residues long. The gene calls are TRBV6-1 and TRBJ1-2, with TRBD1 matching 8 bases. The sequenced sample was peripheral blood. The source is a human donor in a cohort sampled during active COVID-19. The CDR3 loop reads CASSDPGQVSGYTF. CDR3 in DNA: TGTGCCAGCAGTGATCCGGGACAGGTATCTGGCTACACCTTC.